Listed here are 18 T cell receptor beta chains from one sample, sequenced in a study of PD-L1 blockade in urothelial cancer. Assay used: immunoSEQ multiplex PCR; TCRdb lists only in-frame clones, some missing. This table holds about 70,000 clones, roughly 90% found once. Time point defined: pretreatment peripheral blood. The sample consisted of PBMCs, taken around atezolizumab (anti-PD-L1) treatment. The receptors were sampled from a man aged 65 to 85 with urothelial cancer.

A word on this clone: The junction departs from germline at one end; a sequencing error may be responsible. This sequence joins TRBV11-2 and TRBJ2-2; 9 positions match TRBD2. This CDR3 comprises 13 residues. Germline CDR1 SGHAT, CDR2 FQNNGV. As DNA, the CDR3 is TGTGCCAGCAGCTTAGTGCTGCGGGGGGGGCTGTTTTTT. It codes for CASSLVLRGGLFF. Drawing the rest from reference TRBV11-2 and TRBJ2-2, the complete variable domain is EAGVAQSPRYKIIEKRQSVAFWCNPISGHATLYWYQQILGQGPKLLIQFQNNGVVDDSQLPKDRFSAERLKGVDSTLKIQPAKLEDSAVYLCASSLVLRGGLFFGEGSRLTVL.

This sequence joins TRBV5-1 and TRBJ2-7; 8 nucleotides line up with TRBD1. This CDR3 region has 14 residues. In germline, CDR1 is SGHRS, CDR2 YFSETQ. V was clipped by 3 bases and J by 3 bases; unmatched bases: 5. The CDR3 nucleotides read TGCGCCAGCAGCTCAAGACAGGGGAACTACGAGCAGTACTTC. The encoded protein is CASSSRQGNYEQYF. The entire variable domain, with the rest obtained from reference TRBV5-1 and TRBJ2-7, is as follows: KAGVTQTPRYLIKTRGQQVTLSCSPISGHRSVSWYQQTPGQGLQFLFEYFSETQRNKGNFPGRFSGRQFSNSRSEMNVSTLELGDSALYLCASSSRQGNYEQYFGPGTRLTVT.

V gene TRBV7-9 combines with J gene TRBJ2-7, with 9 bases lining up with TRBD1. The V gene end was trimmed by 2 bases and the J gene end by 7 bases; junction bases not matched to a gene: 9. The CDR3 is made up of 15 amino acids. CDR1 SEHNR and CDR2 FQNEAQ come from the germline V gene (reference sequence). In DNA form, the CDR3 reads TGTGCCAGCAGCTTAATGGGGACAGGGTACGGTGAGCAGTACTTC. It is translated as CASSLMGTGYGEQYF.

The chain links TRBV5-1 to TRBJ2-2, with 10 bases fitting TRBD1. Germline values: CDR1 SGHRS, CDR2 YFSETQ. V gave up 4 bases and J gave up 3 bases; unmatched junction bases: 3. This CDR3 has 15 residues. CDR3 nucleotide sequence: TGCGCCAGCAGCCCCGGGACAGGGGACACCGGGGAGCTGTTTTTT. Translating gives CASSPGTGDTGELFF. The whole variable domain, remainder taken from reference TRBV5-1 and TRBJ2-2, is KAGVTQTPRYLIKTRGQQVTLSCSPISGHRSVSWYQQTPGQGLQFLFEYFSETQRNKGNFPGRFSGRQFSNSRSEMNVSTLELGDSALYLCASSPGTGDTGELFFGEGSRLTVL.

The table lists this clone with a few counts. The V gene is TRBV28, the J gene TRBJ2-1; no definite D call. The CDR3 has 13 residues. Trimming shortened V by 7 bases and J by 6 bases, and 13 bases separated the two germline ends. From germline, CDR1 is MDHEN and CDR2 SYDVKM. The CDR3: CASISTVRNEQFF. The CDR3 DNA sequence: TGTGCCAGCATTAGTACGGTGCGCAATGAGCAGTTCTTC.

J is TRBJ2-1 and V is TRBV25-1, with a tentative D call TRBD2 (6 bases). The ends were cut back, 3 bases at V and 8 bases at J, with 11 bases in the middle. Looked up from germline, CDR1 is MGHDK and CDR2 is SYGVNS. The CDR3 totals 13 residues. This CDR3 reads CASSEPGVDEQFF. The CDR3 DNA follows: TGTGCCAGCAGTGAGCCGGGGGTGGATGAGCAGTTCTTC.

The CDR3 sequence is CASSSLAGVPYNEQFF. In DNA, the CDR3 is TGCGCCAGCAGCTCCTTAGCGGGAGTTCCCTACAATGAGCAGTTCTTC. The chain is built from TRBV5-1 and TRBJ2-1; TRBD2 agrees at 9 bases. The V gene's germline CDR1 is SGHRS and CDR2 YFSETQ. This CDR3 contains 16 residues. V was pared by 3 bases and J by 2 bases, with 6 bases of the junction left unmatched.

The genes are TRBV29-1 and TRBJ1-2, with TRBD1 identical over 9 bases. The germline V gene encodes CDR1 SQVTM and CDR2 ANQGSEA. V lost 5 bases and J lost 4; bases outside the gene matches: 23. The CDR3 runs 19 residues. CDR3 residues: CSVTQYLGQGRGGAYGYTF. CDR3 DNA sequence: TGCAGCGTTACCCAGTATCTCGGACAGGGGAGGGGAGGGGCCTATGGCTACACCTTC.

The chain is built from TRBV11-2 and TRBJ2-3; 9 nucleotides match TRBD1. V lost 2 bases to trimming and J lost 7 bases; unmatched junction nucleotides: 16. In germline, CDR1 is SGHAT, CDR2 FQNNGV. The CDR3 has 18 residues. CDR3 in amino acids: CASSLPMPGQGLSHTQYF. CDR3 coding DNA: TGTGCCAGCAGCTTACCTATGCCGGGACAGGGTTTGAGTCATACGCAGTATTTT.

The chain carries TRBV7-2 and TRBJ2-1, with D possibly TRBD1 on 5 matching bases. Trimming left V 2 bases short and J 2 bases short, with 13 bases between. Germline V gives CDR1 SGHTA, CDR2 FQGNSA. CDR3 length equals 16 residues. This CDR3 is CASSLSADTAYNEQFF. The DNA for the CDR3 is TGTGCCAGCAGCTTATCGGCGGACACGGCCTACAATGAGCAGTTCTTC.

The CDR3 spells CASSLGGGIAKNIQYF. CDR3 DNA: TGTGCCAGCAGCTTAGGAGGGGGTATAGCCAAAAACATTCAGTACTTC. This chain uses TRBV7-9 with TRBJ2-4; weak D call: TRBD1 (6 bases). The CDR3 consists of 16 residues. Germline lookup yields CDR1 SEHNR and CDR2 FQNEAQ (reference sequence). Trimming took 1 base from V and 0 from J, leaving 10 bases between them.

Concerning this clone: One junction end disagrees with the germline gene, perhaps due to a read error. The rearrangement uses TRBV14 and TRBJ2-2; weak D call: TRBD1 (6 bases). CDR3 length: 21 amino acids. Germline V gene sequence: CDR1 SGHDN, CDR2 FVKESK. The CDR3 loop is CASSQAWGQGPRGWNAGELFF. In DNA, the CDR3 is TGTGCCAGCAGCCAAGCTTGGGGCCAGGGGCCGCGAGGGTGGAACGCCGGGGAGCTGTTTTTT.

To note about this clone: The sample holds other DNA sequences that translate to the same CDR3. This sequence joins TRBV19 and TRBJ2-1; D may be TRBD2 (6 bases). This CDR3 spans 15 amino acids. The germline V and J ends were trimmed by 3 bases and 0 bases, with 9 bases remaining between them. Germline lookup yields CDR1 LNHDA and CDR2 SQIVND (reference sequence). The CDR3 spells CASSISGSSYNEQFF. In nucleotides, the CDR3 is TGTGCCAGTAGTATTTCCGGGAGCTCCTACAATGAGCAGTTCTTC.

The chain links TRBV9 to TRBJ1-5; 10 nucleotides align to TRBD1. This CDR3 has 15 residues. Germline values: CDR1 SGDLS, CDR2 YYNGEE. Losses at the gene ends were 4 bases for V and 6 bases for J; bases not matched to a gene: 7. In DNA form, the CDR3 reads TGTGCCAGCAGCCCGACAGGGGGCCTAAGTCAGCCCCAGCATTTT. Amino acid sequence: CASSPTGGLSQPQHF. Variable domain in full (rest from reference TRBV9 and TRBJ1-5): DSGVTQTPKHLITATGQRVTLRCSPRSGDLSVYWYQQSLDQGLQFLIQYYNGEERAKGNILERFSAQQFPDLHSELNLSSLELGDSALYFCASSPTGGLSQPQHFGDGTRLSIL.

V is TRBV19 and J is TRBJ2-1; a possible D gene is TRBD2 (5 bases). The V end lost 6 bases, the J end lost 5 bases, and 17 bases lay between the germline ends. This CDR3 is 15 amino acids long. In germline, CDR1 is LNHDA, CDR2 SQIVND (reference sequence). CDR3 residues: CASRPGLPSDNEQFF. CDR3 nucleotides: TGTGCCAGTAGACCAGGACTCCCATCCGACAATGAGCAGTTCTTC.

This rearrangement joins TRBV5-1 to TRBJ2-1; TRBD2 might be the D (6 bases). The CDR3 length is 19 residues. CDR1 is SGHRS, CDR2 YFSETQ, per germline. V lost 2 bases and J 6 bases, leaving 27 bases between the germline ends. The CDR3 nucleotides read TGCGCCAGCAGCTTAAGGGGTATGGAGACTAGAGCTTCGCGCAATGAGCAGTTCTTC. Amino acids: CASSLRGMETRASRNEQFF.

V gene TRBV21-1 combines with J gene TRBJ2-7; the table's D call, TRBD1, was not checked against the DNA. TRBV21-1 is reported as a pseudogene. CDR3 length: 15 residues. The chain's CDR3 is CASSKEQVGSREQYF. CDR3 coding DNA: TGTGCCAGCAGCAAAGAACAGGTGGGTAGTCGCGAGCAGTACTTC.

The rearrangement uses TRBV7-2 and TRBJ2-1; no clear D. V lost 10 bases and J lost 8, with 18 bases in between. CDR1 SGHTA and CDR2 FQGNSA come from the germline V gene. The CDR3 has 13 residues. CDR3 sequence: CAIQSDALDEQFF. The CDR3 nucleotides are TGTGCCATTCAGTCCGATGCATTGGATGAGCAGTTCTTC.